This T cell receptor (beta chain) stems from a study of T-cell memory formation after mild COVID-19. Study information: Clusters of TCRs were largely donor specific.

V lost 3 bases to trimming and J lost 5 bases, with 3 bases between them. CDR1 is SGDLS, CDR2 YYNGEE, per germline. This CDR3 is built from 11 residues. TCRdb independently ran MiXCR on the 5' RACE reads; one entry per CDR3 protein. This table holds 300,000 or so distinct CDR3 sequences, around 15% found once. This clonotype was observed many times. Its antigen is as yet unknown. Findings of the study overall: The study found balanced CD4/CD8 in clones contracting day 15 to 85 and a CD4+ lean in later expanders. The second-wave clones peaking on day 37 were not confirmed as SARS-CoV-2-specific.

The sequence derives from a man younger than 35 who had mild COVID-19 (a few samples of this study predate the infection). Cell type and time point are not known. The chain uses TRBV9 and TRBJ2-1; no definite D call. Sequences were obtained from PBMCs or a T cell subset sorted from them (not recorded which). CDR3 in DNA: TGTGCCAGCAGCGCCCACAATGAGCAGTTCTTC. Protein: CASSAHNEQFF.